This is a list of T cell receptor beta chains from one sample in a study of metastatic and nonmetastatic thyroid tumors. Through MiXCR, TCRdb re-clonotyped the PCR reads. The data contain about 35,000 clones, around a fifth of them singletons. The sequencing input was blood. The source is a female donor with papillary thyroid cancer or a benign thyroid nodule (not recorded which). Some clones in this sample may be carry-over from other donors' samples. The conserved cysteine and the conserved F or W are not part of the CDR3 here. Fields, in order: clone size, J gene, V gene, CDR3 protein. Clone sizes are given selectively: once, few, many, or a class where the clone is expanded.

size: -
J: TRBJ2-7
V: TRBV7-2
CDR3: ASIPRAGGYEQY

size: -
J: TRBJ2-5
V: TRBV11-2
CDR3: ASSQTGRETQY

size: once
J: TRBJ2-1
V: TRBV30
CDR3: AWSTDLLEPGSSYNEQF

size: few
J: TRBJ2-7
V: TRBV5-4
CDR3: ASSVPHRDLSYEQY

size: many
J: TRBJ2-1
V: TRBV20-1
CDR3: SAFLSGGSEQF

size: many
J: TRBJ1-4
V: TRBV7-9
CDR3: ASSSTRDRGPEKLF

size: many
J: TRBJ2-1
V: TRBV28
CDR3: ASRTIDTRNNEQF

size: few
J: TRBJ1-1
V: TRBV4-1
CDR3: ASSQVDWNTEAF

size: many
J: TRBJ1-1
V: TRBV4-1
CDR3: ASSTRDLNTEAF

size: many
J: TRBJ1-5
V: TRBV6-5
CDR3: ASSYSTGSDQPQH

size: -
J: TRBJ1-2
V: TRBV20-1
CDR3: SAIFSTGGYGYT

size: many
J: TRBJ2-7
V: TRBV11-2
CDR3: ASSLGTGAQGQY

size: many
J: TRBJ2-1
V: TRBV6-1
CDR3: ASRGGLAASYNEQF

size: many
J: TRBJ2-1
V: TRBV4-1
CDR3: ASRAVARQINEQF

size: many
J: TRBJ2-7
V: TRBV7-8
CDR3: ASSLTSGNYEQY

size: -
J: TRBJ2-7
V: TRBV6-2/TRBV6-3
CDR3: ASSYSGTGGEQY

size: many
J: TRBJ1-5
V: TRBV6-5
CDR3: ASSYTGHHNQPQH

size: many
J: TRBJ2-5
V: TRBV6-1
CDR3: ASSNTLAGGGETQY

size: -
J: TRBJ2-1
V: TRBV2
CDR3: ASSEGATSGRTDEQL

size: many
J: TRBJ2-3
V: TRBV3-1
CDR3: ASSQDSVTQY

size: -
J: TRBJ2-3
V: TRBV20-1
CDR3: SARGTGAGSRTLDTQY

size: -
J: TRBJ2-2
V: TRBV7-9
CDR3: ASYPPWGTGELF

size: many
J: TRBJ2-7
V: TRBV7-8
CDR3: ASSFGSTHYEQY

size: -
J: TRBJ2-1
V: TRBV4-2
CDR3: ASSQVLAGGPREQF

size: -
J: TRBJ1-2
V: TRBV20-1
CDR3: SAPRVRGCYGYT

size: many
J: TRBJ2-1
V: TRBV25-1
CDR3: ASSEFTGVHYNEQF

size: many
J: TRBJ2-3
V: TRBV12-3/TRBV12-4
CDR3: ASSSFGGRADTQY

size: many
J: TRBJ2-3
V: TRBV28
CDR3: ASSQTSVTTQY

size: many
J: TRBJ2-7
V: TRBV20-1
CDR3: SARGPPRPAGGHEQY

size: many
J: TRBJ1-5
V: TRBV5-1
CDR3: ASSEGWNQPQH

size: -
J: TRBJ2-3
V: TRBV4-3
CDR3: ASSKNNGPGAEPQY

size: many
J: TRBJ2-7
V: TRBV29-1
CDR3: SALEGEQY

size: many
J: TRBJ2-5
V: TRBV28
CDR3: ASSPPYQETQY

size: few
J: TRBJ2-7
V: TRBV20-1
CDR3: SARDPGGPYEQY

size: many
J: TRBJ1-5
V: TRBV20-1
CDR3: SAILGPGDQPQH

size: -
J: TRBJ2-7
V: TRBV20-1
CDR3: SARRTSGRSEQY

size: -
J: TRBJ2-3
V: TRBV5-1
CDR3: TSSLALASGTDTQY

size: many
J: TRBJ2-1
V: TRBV6-2/TRBV6-3
CDR3: ASRRAVNSYNEQF

size: -
J: TRBJ2-7
V: TRBV11-2
CDR3: ASSYGTILNDQY

size: few
J: TRBJ1-6
V: TRBV6-1
CDR3: ASSRSIGKGYNSPLH

size: many
J: TRBJ2-7
V: TRBV5-6
CDR3: ASSQPGQTYEQY

size: many
J: TRBJ1-6
V: TRBV5-5
CDR3: ASSPLAGGRSPLH

size: many
J: TRBJ1-3
V: TRBV6-1
CDR3: ASIKAPTSSGNTIY

size: many
J: TRBJ2-1
V: TRBV3-1
CDR3: ASSPSLSINEQF

size: many
J: TRBJ2-3
V: TRBV5-4
CDR3: ASSLFLAGATDTQY

size: many
J: TRBJ2-2
V: TRBV4-1
CDR3: ASSQGGQGLSGELF

size: many
J: TRBJ2-5
V: TRBV20-1
CDR3: SARERWETQY

size: many
J: TRBJ2-5
V: TRBV11-3
CDR3: ASSKEAKETQY

size: medium-sized
J: TRBJ1-1
V: TRBV19
CDR3: ASRAILSGPTR

size: -
J: TRBJ2-1
V: TRBV6-2/TRBV6-3
CDR3: ASSSRSSYNEQF

size: many
J: TRBJ2-2
V: TRBV6-1
CDR3: ATGTGANTGELF

size: many
J: TRBJ2-7
V: TRBV3-1
CDR3: ASSPYGLASHEQY

size: few
J: TRBJ2-1
V: TRBV2
CDR3: ASASLDRGAEQF

size: few
J: TRBJ2-7
V: TRBV28
CDR3: ARGVTYEQY

size: -
J: TRBJ2-3
V: TRBV7-3
CDR3: ASSLIRGTRGADPDTQY